What follows are 21 T cell receptor beta chains derived from one specimen sequenced in a study of cytomegalovirus exposure and HLA in healthy donors (dated 2017 in TCRdb). Libraries were built with the immunoSEQ multiplex PCR assay. The multiplex PCR relied on a mix of 60 forward primers for TCR Vbeta segments and 13 reverse primers for TCR Jbeta segments. TCRdb limited this immuneACCESS table to in-frame rearrangements with V and J called. A share of clones is missing; checked studies link under half to unresolved V genes, and the rest is unexplained. This sample lists under 200,000 clones; around 79% were detected once. The leading ten clones occupy around 2.5% of the sample. Sequences were obtained from PBMCs. These receptors were obtained from a female donor in good health and CMV-seronegative.

The chain is built from TRBV7-8 and TRBJ1-4, with TRBD1 identical over 10 bases. Germline V gene sequence: CDR1 SGHVS, CDR2 FQNEAQ. The junction had 9 bases not matched to a gene; V was cut back by 5 bases and J by 6 bases. There are 16 residues in the CDR3. CDR3 in amino acids: CASSPTGQGWHEKLFF. Written as DNA, the CDR3 is TGTGCCAGCAGCCCCACGGGACAGGGGTGGCATGAAAAACTGTTTTTT.

The chain is built from TRBV5-1 and TRBJ1-2; 8 nucleotides agree with TRBD1. The V and J ends lost 3 bases and 6 bases, in that order; junction bases with no gene match: 10. The CDR3 is made up of 15 amino acids. Germline V lookup: CDR1 SGHRS, CDR2 YFSETQ. The chain's CDR3 is CASSSARGRYDGYTF. The CDR3 coding sequence is TGCGCCAGCAGCTCGGCCAGGGGGCGATATGATGGCTACACCTTC.

The rearrangement links TRBV4-1 to TRBJ2-3; 7 bases line up with TRBD2. The V gene end was trimmed by 0 bases and the J gene end by 3 bases; junction bases not matched to a gene: 9. The CDR3 totals 17 residues. The germline CDR1 and CDR2 sequences are MGHRA and YSYEKL. CDR3 DNA sequence: TGCGCCAGCAGCCAAGAGTGGGCGGGAGCCGGGACAGATACGCAGTATTTT. As protein: CASSQEWAGAGTDTQYF.

The J gene is TRBJ2-5, the V gene TRBV11-3; 8 bases are a match to TRBD2. This CDR3 spans 14 amino acids. V lost 4 bases, J lost 1 base, and 2 bases stayed unmatched. The germline CDR1 and CDR2 sequences are SGHNT and YENEEA. CDR3 DNA sequence: TGTGCCAGCAGCTCGGGGGGGCTCCAAGAGACCCAGTACTTC. Amino acids: CASSSGGLQETQYF.

The chain links TRBV2 to TRBJ1-2; 7 nucleotides align to TRBD1. V was pared by 1 base and J by 8 bases, with 1 base of the junction left unmatched. Germline V gene sequence: CDR1 SNHLY, CDR2 FYNNEI. The CDR3 spans 12 residues. The CDR3, as DNA: TGTGCCAGCAGTGAAGAGGGGGCCGGCTACACCTTC. Translated, it gives CASSEEGAGYTF.

The gene calls are TRBV9 and TRBJ2-2; D is unresolved. Trimming took off 4 bases at V and 0 bases at J, with 10 bases between the two ends. The CDR3 consists of 15 residues. Germline CDR1 SGDLS, CDR2 YYNGEE. The CDR3 DNA sequence: TGTGCCAGCAGCCGTGACTTCACGAACACCGGGGAGCTGTTTTTT. Encoded protein: CASSRDFTNTGELFF.

This clone was picked up a small number of times. V is TRBV13 and J is TRBJ1-2; TRBD1 agrees at 12 bases. V lost 2 bases, J lost 4 bases, and 8 bases stayed unmatched. Germline V lookup: CDR1 PRHDT, CDR2 FYEKMQ (reference sequence). CDR3 length: 17 amino acids. The CDR3 DNA follows: TGTGCCAGCAGCTTATTAGGGACAGGGGGCTTGGCCTATGGCTACACCTTC. Translated: CASSLLGTGGLAYGYTF.

The chain carries TRBV2 and TRBJ1-2; D is unclear. Trimming shortened V by 6 bases and J by 3 bases, and 11 bases separated the two germline ends. Germline values: CDR1 SNHLY, CDR2 FYNNEI. The CDR3 sequence is 13 residues long. Here the CDR3 reads CASSGISHYGYTF. CDR3 DNA: TGTGCCAGCAGCGGGATTTCACACTATGGCTACACCTTC. Supplemented by reference TRBV2 and TRBJ1-2, the full variable domain reads EPEVTQTPSHQVTQMGQEVILRCVPISNHLYFYWYRQILGQKVEFLVSFYNNEISEKSEIFDDQFSVERPDGSNFTLKIRSTKLEDSAMYFCASSGISHYGYTFGSGTRLTVV.

The V gene is TRBV5-1, the J gene TRBJ2-7; 10 nucleotides align to TRBD2. This CDR3 has 14 amino acids. J was trimmed by 2 bases and V by 4 bases; bases with no gene match: 3. The germline V gene has CDR1 SGHRS and CDR2 YFSETQ. The CDR3 nucleotides read TGCGCCAGCAGCCCTAGCGGGGGAGCCTACGAGCAGTACTTC. This translates into CASSPSGGAYEQYF.

A remark on this clone: The same CDR3 is also encoded by other DNA sequences in this sample. The chain employs TRBV28 and TRBJ1-5; D gene ambiguous. Trimming cost V 6 bases and J 4 bases, with 7 bases left between them. Germline CDR1 is MDHEN and CDR2 is SYDVKM. The CDR3 length is 12 residues. For the CDR3, the DNA is TGTGCCAGCAGCCTCTTAAATCAGCCCCAGCATTTT. Translation: CASSLLNQPQHF.

This clone was counted a few times. This sequence joins TRBV5-1 and TRBJ2-2; tentatively, D is TRBD1 (8 bases). Germline CDR1 is SGHRS and CDR2 is YFSETQ. V was cut by 3 bases and J by 5 bases, with 14 bases left in between. The CDR3 consists of 15 residues. CDR3 sequence: CASSSGQGGTGELFF. Here the CDR3 DNA reads TGCGCCAGCAGCTCAGGACAGGGAGGGACCGGGGAGCTGTTTTTT.

J is TRBJ1-1 and V is TRBV7-9, with a weak D call TRBD1 (5 bases). V dropped 4 bases and J dropped 0 bases, with 12 bases sitting between them. Germline V gene lookup returns CDR1 SEHNR and CDR2 FQNEAQ (reference sequence). This CDR3 comprises 15 residues. The CDR3 loop is CASSSYTGLNTEAFF. As DNA, the CDR3 is TGTGCCAGCAGCTCTTATACAGGATTGAACACTGAAGCTTTCTTT.

This chain connects TRBV9 to TRBJ2-1; 7 nucleotides agree with TRBD2. V lost 2 bases and J lost 9; bases outside the gene matches: 2. Germline values: CDR1 SGDLS, CDR2 YYNGEE. The CDR3 is 12 amino acids. The chain's CDR3 is CASSVSGPEQFF. The CDR3 nucleotides are TGTGCCAGCAGCGTTAGCGGGCCTGAGCAGTTCTTC.

The rearrangement uses TRBV9 and TRBJ1-2, with 7 bases fitting TRBD1. This CDR3 has 14 residues. V was clipped by 4 bases and J by 6 bases; unmatched bases: 9. CDR1 is SGDLS, CDR2 YYNGEE, per germline. CDR3 region: CASSTNRGENGYTF. Here the CDR3 DNA reads TGTGCCAGCAGCACGAACAGGGGTGAAAATGGCTACACCTTC.

V and J are TRBV28 and TRBJ2-7; TRBD2 matches at 8 bases. V lost 6 bases and J lost 4; bases outside the gene matches: 11. The CDR3 is 15 amino acids. CDR1 is MDHEN and CDR2 is SYDVKM in the germline V gene. CDR3 nucleotides: TGTGCCAGCAGCCGGACGGGGGGGTTTCTTTACGAGCAGTACTTC. It yields the protein CASSRTGGFLYEQYF.

The V and J genes are TRBV7-2 and TRBJ2-1, with TRBD2 identical over 15 bases. Germline V lookup: CDR1 SGHTA, CDR2 FQGNSA. Trimming at V came to 5 bases and at J to 9 bases, leaving 8 bases not matched to a gene. This CDR3 has 16 amino acids. CDR3 loop: CASSISGLAGGPEQFF. The DNA for the CDR3 is TGTGCCAGCAGCATAAGCGGACTAGCGGGGGGGCCTGAGCAGTTCTTC. Together with reference TRBV7-2 and TRBJ2-1, the CDR3 gives the full variable domain: GAGVSQSPSNKVTEKGKDVELRCDPISGHTALYWYRQSLGQGLEFLIYFQGNSAPDKSGLPSDRFSAERTGGSVSTLTIQRTQQEDSAVYLCASSISGLAGGPEQFFGPGTRLTVL.

This clone has a handful of counts. J is TRBJ1-1 and V is TRBV7-9; D remains unclear. CDR1 and CDR2 from the germline V gene are SEHNR and FQNEAQ (reference sequence). Trimming shortened V by 1 base and J by 1 base, and 7 bases separated the two germline ends. The CDR3 extends over 14 amino acids. The CDR3 DNA reads as TGTGCCAGCAGCTTAGTCCAGGCGAACACTGAAGCTTTCTTT. This translates into CASSLVQANTEAFF.

V gene TRBV2 combines with J gene TRBJ2-5; a weak D match, TRBD2 (6 bases). The CDR3 is 13 residues long. V was cut by 0 bases and J by 11 bases, with 13 bases left in between. Germline V gene lookup returns CDR1 SNHLY and CDR2 FYNNEI. CDR3 nucleotide sequence: TGTGCCAGCAGTGAAGCGGCTCGAAGCGGGCAGTACTTC. Its protein product is CASSEAARSGQYF.

V gene TRBV4-3 combines with J gene TRBJ1-2, with D maybe TRBD1 (5 bases). The germline V gene has CDR1 LGHNA and CDR2 YSLEER. This CDR3 comprises 14 residues. V was shortened by 5 bases and J by 2 bases, with 12 bases between the two germline ends. CDR3 region: CASSWRGSNYGYTF. CDR3 coding DNA: TGCGCCAGCAGCTGGAGGGGATCAAACTATGGCTACACCTTC.

A few counts support this clone. V gene TRBV18 combines with J gene TRBJ1-2; D is undetermined. This CDR3 is 14 amino acids long. Trimming left V 2 bases short and J 8 bases short, with 15 bases between. Germline V gene data show CDR1 as KGHSH and CDR2 as LQKENI. The CDR3 loop is CASSPSSQEGGYTF. CDR3 sequence (DNA): TGTGCCAGCTCACCATCGAGTCAGGAGGGAGGCTACACCTTC.

The chain employs TRBV5-6 and TRBJ2-1; D is perhaps TRBD2 (6 bases). V shed 4 bases and J shed 9 bases, with 11 bases lying between them. Germline lookup yields CDR1 SGHDT and CDR2 YYEEEE. The CDR3 extends over 12 amino acids. CDR3 coding DNA: TGTGCCAGCAGCCCGGGGGACGGTGAGCAGTTCTTC. Its translation is CASSPGDGEQFF.